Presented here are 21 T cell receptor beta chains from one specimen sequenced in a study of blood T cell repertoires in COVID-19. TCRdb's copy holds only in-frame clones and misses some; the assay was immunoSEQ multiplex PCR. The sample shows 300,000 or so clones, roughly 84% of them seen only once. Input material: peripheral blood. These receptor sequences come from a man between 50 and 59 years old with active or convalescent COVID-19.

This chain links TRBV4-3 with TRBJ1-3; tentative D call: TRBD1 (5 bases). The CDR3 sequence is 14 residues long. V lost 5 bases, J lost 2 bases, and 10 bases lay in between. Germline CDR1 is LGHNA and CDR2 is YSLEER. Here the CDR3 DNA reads TGCGCCAGCAGCGGATTGACAGCTGGAAACACCATATATTTT. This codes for CASSGLTAGNTIYF.

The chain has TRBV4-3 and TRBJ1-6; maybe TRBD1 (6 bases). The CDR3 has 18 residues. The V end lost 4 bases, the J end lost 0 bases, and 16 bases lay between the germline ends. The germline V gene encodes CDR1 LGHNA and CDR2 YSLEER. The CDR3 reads CASSPKTGLSSYNSPLHF. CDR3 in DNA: TGCGCCAGCAGCCCTAAAACAGGGCTAAGCTCCTATAATTCACCCCTCCACTTT.

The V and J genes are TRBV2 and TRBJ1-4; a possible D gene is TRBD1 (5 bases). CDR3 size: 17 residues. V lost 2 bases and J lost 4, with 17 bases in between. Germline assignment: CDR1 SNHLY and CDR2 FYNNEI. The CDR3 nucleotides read TGTGCCAGCAGTGAACAGTCACAGGCAGGTTTTAATGAAAAACTGTTTTTT. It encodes CASSEQSQAGFNEKLFF.

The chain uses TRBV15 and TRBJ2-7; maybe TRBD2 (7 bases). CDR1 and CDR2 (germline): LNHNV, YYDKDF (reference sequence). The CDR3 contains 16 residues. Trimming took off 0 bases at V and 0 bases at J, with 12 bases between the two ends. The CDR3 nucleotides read TGTGCCACCAGCAGAGATTCGGGGGGCTCCTCCTACGAGCAGTACTTC. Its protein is CATSRDSGGSSYEQYF.

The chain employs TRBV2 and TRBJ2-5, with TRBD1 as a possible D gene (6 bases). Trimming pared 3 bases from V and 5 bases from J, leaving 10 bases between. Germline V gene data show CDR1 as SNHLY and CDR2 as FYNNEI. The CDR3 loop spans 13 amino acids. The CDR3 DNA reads TGTGCCAGCAGTGAGAGGCAGGGGGAGACCCAGTACTTC. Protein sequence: CASSERQGETQYF.

In DNA, the CDR3 is TGTGCCAGCAGTGAAGCGCACGGGGTCAAAATCGGTGAGCAGTTCTTC. It is translated as CASSEAHGVKIGEQFF. The chain carries TRBV2 and TRBJ2-1, with D perhaps TRBD2 (5 bases). Germline-derived CDR1 and CDR2 are SNHLY and FYNNEI. V shed 0 bases and J shed 9 bases, with 18 bases lying between them. The CDR3 extends over 16 amino acids.

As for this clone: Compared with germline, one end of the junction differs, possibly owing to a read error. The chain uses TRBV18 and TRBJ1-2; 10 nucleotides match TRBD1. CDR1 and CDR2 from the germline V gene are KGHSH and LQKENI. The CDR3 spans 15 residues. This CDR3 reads CASSPGTGDNFGYTF. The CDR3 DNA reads TGTGCCAGCTCACCTGGGACAGGGGACAACTTTGGCTACACCTTC.

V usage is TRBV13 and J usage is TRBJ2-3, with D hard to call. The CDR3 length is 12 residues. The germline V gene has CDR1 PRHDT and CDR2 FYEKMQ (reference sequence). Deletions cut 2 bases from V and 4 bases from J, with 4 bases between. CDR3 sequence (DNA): TGTGCCAGCAGCTTACCGTCAGATACGCAGTATTTT. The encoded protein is CASSLPSDTQYF.

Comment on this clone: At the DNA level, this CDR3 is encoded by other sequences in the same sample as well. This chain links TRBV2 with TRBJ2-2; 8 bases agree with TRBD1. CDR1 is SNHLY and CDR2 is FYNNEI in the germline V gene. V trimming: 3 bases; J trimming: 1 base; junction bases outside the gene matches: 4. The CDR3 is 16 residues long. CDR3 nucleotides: TGTGCCAGCAGTGAGCTAGGGACAGGGAACACCGGGGAGCTGTTTTTT. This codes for CASSELGTGNTGELFF.

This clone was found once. The CDR3 sequence: CASSLSLQGDRIMREQYF. DNA for the CDR3: TGTGCCAGCAGTTTATCCCTCCAAGGGGACAGGATTATGAGGGAGCAGTACTTC. The V call is TRBV28, the J call TRBJ2-7; TRBD1 matches at 8 bases. The CDR3 is made up of 18 amino acids. Germline V CDR1 and CDR2: MDHEN, SYDVKM. Trimming cost V 1 base and J 7 bases; bases outside gene matches: 18.

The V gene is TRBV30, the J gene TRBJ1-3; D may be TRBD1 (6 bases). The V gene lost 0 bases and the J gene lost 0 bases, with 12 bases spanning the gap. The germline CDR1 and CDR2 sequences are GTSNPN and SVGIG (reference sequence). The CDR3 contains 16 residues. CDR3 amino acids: CAWSVRRDNSGNTIYF. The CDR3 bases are TGTGCCTGGAGTGTACGAAGGGACAACTCTGGAAACACCATATATTTT.

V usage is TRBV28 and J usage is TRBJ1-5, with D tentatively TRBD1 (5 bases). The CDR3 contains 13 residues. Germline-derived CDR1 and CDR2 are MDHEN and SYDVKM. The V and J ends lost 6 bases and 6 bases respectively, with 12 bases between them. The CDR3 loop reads CASRPPRVQPQHF. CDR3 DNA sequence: TGTGCCAGCAGGCCGCCCAGGGTTCAGCCCCAGCATTTT. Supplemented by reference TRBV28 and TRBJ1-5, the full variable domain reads DVKVTQSSRYLVKRTGEKVFLECVQDMDHENMFWYRQDPGLGLRLIYFSYDVKMKEKGDIPEGYSVSREKKERFSLILESASTNQTSMYLCASRPPRVQPQHFGDGTRLSIL.

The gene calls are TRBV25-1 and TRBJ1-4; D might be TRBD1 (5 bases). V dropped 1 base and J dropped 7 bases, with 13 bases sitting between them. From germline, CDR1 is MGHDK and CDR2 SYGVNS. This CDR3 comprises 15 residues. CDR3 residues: CASSESGQGAEKLFF. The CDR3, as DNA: TGTGCCAGCAGTGAATCAGGGCAGGGCGCTGAAAAACTGTTTTTT.

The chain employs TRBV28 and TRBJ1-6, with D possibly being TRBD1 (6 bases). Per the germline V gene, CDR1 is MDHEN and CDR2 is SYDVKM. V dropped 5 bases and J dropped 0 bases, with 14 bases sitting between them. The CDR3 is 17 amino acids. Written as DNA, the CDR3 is TGTGCCAGCAGTGTTCGACAGGATATCTCCTATAATTCACCCCTCCACTTT. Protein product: CASSVRQDISYNSPLHF.

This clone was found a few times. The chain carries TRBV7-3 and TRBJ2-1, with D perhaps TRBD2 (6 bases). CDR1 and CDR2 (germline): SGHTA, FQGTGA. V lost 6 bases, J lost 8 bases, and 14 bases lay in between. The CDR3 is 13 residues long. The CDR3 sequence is CASRRGASDEQFF. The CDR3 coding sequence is TGTGCCAGCAGGAGGGGTGCTAGCGATGAGCAGTTCTTC.

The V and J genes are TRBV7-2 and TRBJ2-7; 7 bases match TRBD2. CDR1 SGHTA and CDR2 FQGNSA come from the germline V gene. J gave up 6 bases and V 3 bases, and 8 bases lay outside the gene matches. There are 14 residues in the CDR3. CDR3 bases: TGTGCCAGCAGCTTGGGAGGGAGCTACTCCGAGCAGTACTTC. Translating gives CASSLGGSYSEQYF.

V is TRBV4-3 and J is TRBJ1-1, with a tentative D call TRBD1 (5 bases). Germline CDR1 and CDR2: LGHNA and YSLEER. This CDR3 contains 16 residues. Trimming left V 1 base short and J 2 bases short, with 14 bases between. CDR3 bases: TGCGCCAGCAGCCAAGGTCCCCAGGGCTCCAACACTGAAGCTTTCTTT. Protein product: CASSQGPQGSNTEAFF.

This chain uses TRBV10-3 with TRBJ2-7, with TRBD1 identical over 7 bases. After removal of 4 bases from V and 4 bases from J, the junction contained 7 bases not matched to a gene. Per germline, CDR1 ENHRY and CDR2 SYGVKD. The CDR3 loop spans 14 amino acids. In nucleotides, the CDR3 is TGTGCCATCAGTGTTGGGGACAGTCAGTACGAGCAGTACTTC. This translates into CAISVGDSQYEQYF.

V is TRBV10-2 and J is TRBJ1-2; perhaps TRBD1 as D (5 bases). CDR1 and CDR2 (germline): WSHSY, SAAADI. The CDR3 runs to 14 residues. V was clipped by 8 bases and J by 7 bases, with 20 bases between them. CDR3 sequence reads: CASSRRVREAGYTF. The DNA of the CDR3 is TGCGCCAGCTCCCGAAGGGTCAGGGAGGCTGGCTACACCTTC.

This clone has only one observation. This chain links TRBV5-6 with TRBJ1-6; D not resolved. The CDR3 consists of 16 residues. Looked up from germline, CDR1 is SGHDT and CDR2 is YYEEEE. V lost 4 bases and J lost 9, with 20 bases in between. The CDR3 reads CASSLNDGGRASPLHF. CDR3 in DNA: TGTGCCAGCAGCCTCAATGACGGAGGAAGGGCTTCACCCCTCCACTTT.

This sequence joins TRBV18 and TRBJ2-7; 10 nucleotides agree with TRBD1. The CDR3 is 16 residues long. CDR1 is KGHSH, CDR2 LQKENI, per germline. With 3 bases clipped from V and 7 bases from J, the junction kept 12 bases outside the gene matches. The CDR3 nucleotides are TGTGCCAGCTCACCTCCGGGACAGGGGAGTGCGTGGGAGCAGTACTTC. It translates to CASSPPGQGSAWEQYF.